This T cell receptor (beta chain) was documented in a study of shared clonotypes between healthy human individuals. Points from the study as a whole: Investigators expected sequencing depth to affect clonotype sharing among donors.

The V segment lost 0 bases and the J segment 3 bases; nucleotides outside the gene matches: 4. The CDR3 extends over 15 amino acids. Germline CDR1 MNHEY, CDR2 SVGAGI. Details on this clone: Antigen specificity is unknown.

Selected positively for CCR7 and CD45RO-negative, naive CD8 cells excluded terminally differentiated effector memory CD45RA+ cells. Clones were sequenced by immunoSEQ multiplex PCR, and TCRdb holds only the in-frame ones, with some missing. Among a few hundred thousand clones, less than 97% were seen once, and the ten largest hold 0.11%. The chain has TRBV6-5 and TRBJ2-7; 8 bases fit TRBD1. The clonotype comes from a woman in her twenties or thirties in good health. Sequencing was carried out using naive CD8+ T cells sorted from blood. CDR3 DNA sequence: TGTGCCAGCAGTTACTCGCTGACAGGGGACTACGAGCAGTACTTC. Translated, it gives CASSYSLTGDYEQYF.